Shown below are 27 T cell receptor beta chains from a single sample sequenced in a study of blood T cell repertoires in COVID-19. The assay was immunoSEQ multiplex PCR, and TCRdb's table has in-frame clones only and misses some. The sample holds about 130,000 clones; 88% are singletons and the top ten take approximately 10%. Specimen: peripheral blood. Receptors originate from a man aged 45-65 years with acute or convalescent COVID-19.

The chain links TRBV19 to TRBJ2-7; D not resolved. The CDR3 consists of 13 residues. Trimming stripped 1 base from V and 2 bases from J, with 6 bases between. Germline assignment: CDR1 LNHDA and CDR2 SQIVND (reference sequence). The DNA for the CDR3 is TGTGCCAGTAGTATAGGCAGTACCTACGAGCAGTACTTC. Its protein product is CASSIGSTYEQYF.

The V gene is TRBV5-1, the J gene TRBJ2-2; a possible D gene is TRBD2 (6 bases). CDR3 length equals 15 residues. Germline CDR1 is SGHRS and CDR2 is YFSETQ. Trimming stripped 0 bases from V and 7 bases from J, with 13 bases between. CDR3 residues: CASSLGDFRNGELFF. The DNA for the CDR3 is TGCGCCAGCAGCTTGGGGGACTTCCGTAACGGGGAGCTGTTTTTT.

The genes are TRBV7-3 and TRBJ2-3, with a possible D match to TRBD2 (6 bases). The CDR3 has 14 residues. The ends were cut back, 2 bases at V and 5 bases at J, with 11 bases in the middle. Germline values: CDR1 SGHTA, CDR2 FQGTGA. The CDR3 bases are TGTGCCAGCAGCTTAGCCTCGGGAGTAGATACGCAGTATTTT. Encoded protein: CASSLASGVDTQYF.

This clone was seen a few times. The chain links TRBV28 to TRBJ1-1; 8 positions agree with TRBD1. Germline CDR1 is MDHEN and CDR2 is SYDVKM. This CDR3 contains 15 residues. The trim removed 8 bases at V and 1 base at J, leaving 9 bases unmatched. As DNA, the CDR3 is TGTGCCAGCTGGACAGGGTCCGTGCCGAACACTGAAGCTTTCTTT. Its protein product is CASWTGSVPNTEAFF.

This chain joins TRBV7-9 and TRBJ1-2; 8 bases map to TRBD1. The CDR3 has 14 amino acids. CDR1 and CDR2 from the germline V gene are SEHNR and FQNEAQ (reference sequence). Losses at the gene ends were 5 bases for V and 3 bases for J; bases not matched to a gene: 5. CDR3 amino acids: CASSIRTGHYGYTF. The CDR3 DNA reads as TGTGCCAGCAGCATCCGGACAGGGCACTATGGCTACACCTTC. The full variable domain, completed using reference TRBV7-9 and TRBJ1-2, is DTGVSQNPRHKITKRGQNVTFRCDPISEHNRLYWYRQTLGQGPEFLTYFQNEAQLEKSRLLSDRFSAERPKGSFSTLEIQRTEQGDSAMYLCASSIRTGHYGYTFGSGTRLTVV.

This clone has just one count. The chain carries TRBV6-5 and TRBJ2-7, with TRBD1 matching over 10 bases. The V and J ends lost 0 bases and 3 bases, in that order; junction bases with no gene match: 2. Germline V CDR1 and CDR2: MNHEY, SVGAGI. The CDR3 sequence is 15 residues long. CDR3 nucleotide sequence: TGTGCCAGCAGTTACTCCGGGACAGGGGACTACGAGCAGTACTTC. This translates into CASSYSGTGDYEQYF.

This sequence joins TRBV28 and TRBJ2-7; tentatively, D is TRBD2 (6 bases). Trimming took 7 bases from V and 2 from J, leaving 15 bases between them. Germline V gene sequence: CDR1 MDHEN, CDR2 SYDVKM. CDR3 length: 14 residues. In DNA form, the CDR3 reads TGTGCCAGCACCATTGAACGGGAGACCTACGAGCAGTACTTC. It specifies CASTIERETYEQYF.

J is TRBJ1-3 and V is TRBV4-1, with D possibly TRBD1 on 5 matching bases. In germline, CDR1 is MGHRA, CDR2 YSYEKL. This CDR3 region has 16 residues. Trimming cost V 1 base and J 3 bases, with 13 bases left between them. This CDR3 reads CASSQGLRGYGNTIYF. CDR3 in DNA: TGCGCCAGCAGCCAAGGACTTCGGGGGTATGGAAACACCATATATTTT.

This chain links TRBV29-1 with TRBJ2-3; tentative D call: TRBD2 (6 bases). This CDR3 comprises 13 residues. The V end was cut by 4 bases, the J end by 7 bases, with 15 bases between. Germline lookup yields CDR1 SQVTM and CDR2 ANQGSEA. The CDR3: CSVVRGGLYTQYF. The CDR3 DNA is TGCAGCGTTGTGCGGGGTGGTCTATATACGCAGTATTTT.

The V call is TRBV5-1, the J call TRBJ1-3, with 7 bases lining up with TRBD1. The CDR3 sequence is 15 residues long. V lost 4 bases, J lost 0 bases, and 4 bases stayed unmatched. Germline CDR1 is SGHRS and CDR2 is YFSETQ. The CDR3 region has the DNA TGCGCCAGCAGCGCGGGACAGCCCTCTGGAAACACCATATATTTT. Residues: CASSAGQPSGNTIYF.

The CDR3 bases are TGTGCCAGCAGCCCAGGGCGCCTCTCCTACAATGAGCAGTTCTTC. Its protein is CASSPGRLSYNEQFF. The J gene is TRBJ2-1, the V gene TRBV7-2, with D possibly being TRBD1 (5 bases). The CDR3 sequence is 15 residues long. Trimming took off 5 bases at V and 0 bases at J, with 11 bases between the two ends. Germline V gene data show CDR1 as SGHTA and CDR2 as FQGNSA.

The chain links TRBV6-5 to TRBJ2-1, with unresolved D. Germline CDR1 MNHEY, CDR2 SVGAGI. The CDR3 sequence is 12 residues long. V lost 4 bases, J lost 4 bases, and 5 bases lay in between. CDR3 bases: TGTGCCAGCAGTTCTTTATACAATGAGCAGTTCTTC. Translated: CASSSLYNEQFF.

This clone has only one observation. The rearrangement uses TRBV5-1 and TRBJ1-2; D unclear. Germline loops: CDR1 SGHRS, CDR2 YFSETQ. Trimming cost V 0 bases and J 4 bases, with 10 bases left between them. This CDR3 is built from 14 residues. The CDR3: CASSLALSGYGYTF. CDR3 nucleotides: TGCGCCAGCAGCTTGGCCTTGTCGGGCTATGGCTACACCTTC.

The gene calls are TRBV9 and TRBJ1-1, with D maybe TRBD1 (6 bases). Germline CDR1 and CDR2: SGDLS and YYNGEE. Deletions cut 3 bases from V and 4 bases from J, with 16 bases between. The CDR3 contains 15 residues. Here the CDR3 DNA reads TGTGCCAGCAGCGGGGGGCCAGGATCTGGCACTGAAGCTTTCTTT. Its protein product is CASSGGPGSGTEAFF.

V is TRBV10-1 and J is TRBJ1-1; D is unclear. V lost 5 bases and J lost 7, with 17 bases in between. The CDR3 extends over 14 amino acids. Germline loops: CDR1 WNHNN, CDR2 SYGVQD (reference sequence). CDR3 nucleotide sequence: TGCGCCAGCAGTACGGGCCGGGGAGTTGATGAAGCTTTCTTT. It translates to CASSTGRGVDEAFF.

This clone is a singleton in its sample. This chain connects TRBV11-2 to TRBJ1-2; D not certain. Germline V lookup: CDR1 SGHAT, CDR2 FQNNGV. V gave up 5 bases and J gave up 8 bases, with 12 bases separating them. CDR3 length equals 12 residues. The CDR3 reads CASSPRLRGYTF. CDR3 sequence (DNA): TGTGCCAGCAGCCCTCGCCTGCGGGGCTACACCTTC.

The chain has TRBV28 and TRBJ1-2; 7 positions match TRBD1. Germline CDR1 reads MDHEN; CDR2 reads SYDVKM. Germline trimming cut 2 bases from V and 4 bases from J; bases unmatched to any gene: 7. This CDR3 is built from 15 residues. As DNA, the CDR3 is TGTGCCAGCAGTTTAAGCTCTCGGGACAGCTATGGCTACACCTTC. Translating it yields CASSLSSRDSYGYTF.

The rearrangement uses TRBV7-2 and TRBJ2-7; 8 nucleotides agree with TRBD2. The CDR3 length is 15 residues. The V segment lost 2 bases and the J segment 4 bases; nucleotides outside the gene matches: 7. The germline gives CDR1 SGHTA, CDR2 FQGNSA. CDR3 amino acids: CASSLTLAGTYEQYF. CDR3 nucleotides: TGTGCCAGCAGCTTAACCCTAGCGGGTACATACGAGCAGTACTTC.

V and J are TRBV28 and TRBJ1-2; 8 bases map to TRBD1. This CDR3 has 12 residues. CDR1 and CDR2 (germline): MDHEN, SYDVKM. V lost 3 bases to trimming and J lost 14 bases; unmatched junction nucleotides: 8. CDR3 sequence: CASSFADRVRTF. CDR3 nucleotides: TGTGCCAGCAGTTTTGCGGACAGGGTCAGAACCTTC.

The chain uses TRBV28 and TRBJ1-1; no definite D call. The germline V and J ends were trimmed by 5 bases and 6 bases, with 22 bases remaining between them. The CDR3 loop spans 16 amino acids. The germline CDR1 and CDR2 sequences are MDHEN and SYDVKM. This CDR3 is CASSEPGNFEVSEAFF. Here the CDR3 DNA reads TGTGCCAGCAGTGAGCCTGGTAATTTTGAGGTCTCTGAAGCTTTCTTT. The complete variable domain, with remaining parts taken from reference TRBV28 and TRBJ1-1, reads DVKVTQSSRYLVKRTGEKVFLECVQDMDHENMFWYRQDPGLGLRLIYFSYDVKMKEKGDIPEGYSVSREKKERFSLILESASTNQTSMYLCASSEPGNFEVSEAFFGQGTRLTVV.

The chain is built from TRBV6-5 and TRBJ1-1; maybe TRBD1 (5 bases). The germline V gene encodes CDR1 MNHEY and CDR2 SVGAGI. The CDR3 has 12 residues. V lost 2 bases and J lost 9, with 10 bases in between. The CDR3 is CASSYGSGQAFF. DNA of the CDR3: TGTGCCAGCAGTTACGGGTCAGGGCAAGCTTTCTTT.

This clone was found once. The V call is TRBV5-6, the J call TRBJ2-7; no clear D. This CDR3 has 13 amino acids. The germline V gene has CDR1 SGHDT and CDR2 YYEEEE. V shed 6 bases and J shed 5 bases, with 15 bases lying between them. The CDR3 bases are TGTGCCAGCACGACGGCAGGAAACAACGAGCAGTACTTC. Its translation: CASTTAGNNEQYF.

The chain employs TRBV19 and TRBJ1-5; no firm D call. The CDR3 sequence is 13 residues long. V dropped 1 base and J dropped 5 bases, with 6 bases sitting between them. Germline V gives CDR1 LNHDA, CDR2 SQIVND (reference sequence). Here the CDR3 reads CASSIGVDQPQHF. For the CDR3, the DNA is TGTGCCAGTAGTATAGGAGTAGATCAGCCCCAGCATTTT.

The chain carries TRBV7-9 and TRBJ2-7, with 7 bases matching TRBD2. Germline CDR1 and CDR2: SEHNR and FQNEAQ (reference sequence). This CDR3 comprises 13 residues. V gave up 5 bases and J gave up 1 base; unmatched junction bases: 2. The CDR3 DNA reads TGTGCCAGCAGCCCGCGGGAGTCCTACGAGCAGTACTTC. Amino acid sequence: CASSPRESYEQYF.

The CDR3 region has the DNA TGCAGTGCTAAGGAGAACTATGGCTACACCTTC. Encoded protein: CSAKENYGYTF. The rearrangement links TRBV20-1 to TRBJ1-2; no firm D call. V was cut by 4 bases and J by 2 bases, with 5 bases left in between. This CDR3 has 11 amino acids. Germline assignment: CDR1 DFQATT and CDR2 SNEGSKA (reference sequence).

This clone came up once. Additional DNA sequences in this sample encode the identical CDR3. V is TRBV18 and J is TRBJ1-2; D not certain. Looked up from germline, CDR1 is KGHSH and CDR2 is LQKENI. The V gene lost 6 bases and the J gene lost 0 bases, with 8 bases spanning the gap. The length of the CDR3 is 13 residues. The CDR3 spells CASSPDTNYGYTF. DNA for the CDR3: TGTGCCAGCTCCCCCGACACTAACTATGGCTACACCTTC.

V usage is TRBV28 and J usage is TRBJ2-3; TRBD2 agrees at 10 bases. The CDR3 contains 16 residues. With V trimmed by 6 bases and J by 2 bases, 8 bases remained unmatched. Germline assignment: CDR1 MDHEN and CDR2 SYDVKM. Here the CDR3 DNA reads TGTGCCAGCAGCTTCGGGACTAGCGAGCTCACAGATACGCAGTATTTT. This translates into CASSFGTSELTDTQYF.